The 4 T cell receptor beta chains given below trace back to one sample, sequenced in a study of monozygotic twins with inflammatory bowel disease. TCRdb reprocessed the 5' RACE reads and stores each CDR3 protein as one record, lacking DNA. The sample has roughly 200,000 distinct CDR3 sequences, and its top ten clones hold 1.6%. Material for sequencing was blood. These receptor sequences come from a human donor with ulcerative colitis or Crohn's disease, or a healthy co-twin of an affected twin (not recorded which).

CDR3 sequence: CASSINREETQYF. The chain recombines TRBV6-1 with TRBJ2-5; the TCRdb call, TRBD1, lacks DNA for checking. Germline CDR1 and CDR2: MNHNS and SASEGT. This CDR3 has 13 amino acids.

V usage is TRBV5-4 and J usage is TRBJ2-2; no DNA is available, so the TRBD1 call from TCRdb remains unchecked. CDR1 is SGHNT, CDR2 YYREEE, per germline (reference sequence). The CDR3 is 15 residues long. Here the CDR3 reads CASSFPGTGTGELFF.

The CDR3 spells CASSEHSGNTIYF. The chain has TRBV9 and TRBJ1-3. The length of the CDR3 is 13 residues. CDR1 is SGDLS, CDR2 YYNGEE, per germline.

The rearrangement joins TRBV5-1 to TRBJ1-4; TCRdb's D gene call, TRBD1, goes unchecked for lack of DNA. The CDR3 consists of 17 residues. Germline values: CDR1 SGHRS, CDR2 YFSETQ. The CDR3 spells CASSPRGEEATNEKLFF.